Listed below are T cell receptor beta chains from one sample, sequenced in a study of blood T cell repertoires in COVID-19. This table comes from immunoSEQ multiplex PCR, and its TCRdb copy is limited to in-frame clones, with some not included. Altogether some 150,000 clones are present, approximately 80% being singletons, with the ten largest covering approximately 14%. Sequencing input: peripheral blood. Receptors originate from an older woman with COVID-19, enrolled during active disease. Each CDR3 is given with its conserved first and last residue. D genes are given only for firm matches. The size field is filled for only some rows; it gives once, few, many or a size class.

V	J	size	length	D	DNA	CDR3
TRBV19	TRBJ1-2	-	11	-	TGTGCCAGTAGTACAGGGGTTGGCTACACCTTC	CASSTGVGYTF
TRBV18	TRBJ2-2	-	18	TRBD2	TGTGCCAGCTCAATTCGACTAGCGGGGGGGCCGGACACCGGGGAGCTGTTTTTT	CASSIRLAGGPDTGELFF
TRBV28	TRBJ2-5	-	16	TRBD2	TGTGCCAGCAGTTTTAAGGGTAGGGCTAGCGGAGAGACCCAGTACTTC	CASSFKGRASGETQYF
TRBV2	TRBJ1-5	once	15	-	TGTGCCAGCAGTGGAGTGGGGGGAGGCAATCAGCCCCAGCATTTT	CASSGVGGGNQPQHF
TRBV30	TRBJ2-1	-	13	-	TGTGCCTGGAGTCCCATAAGCTCTGATGAGCAGTTCTTC	CAWSPISSDEQFF
TRBV18	TRBJ2-1	-	17	-	TGTGCCAGCTCACCCTCCCCGGGGCGGGGGCTCAACAATGAGCAGTTCTTC	CASSPSPGRGLNNEQFF
TRBV7-2	TRBJ2-2	-	15	-	TGTGCCAGCAGCGTCATGCACTCGAACACCGGGGAGCTGTTTTTT	CASSVMHSNTGELFF
TRBV7-3	TRBJ1-5	-	13	-	TGTGCCAGCAGCTTAAACAGTAATCAGCCCCAGCATTTT	CASSLNSNQPQHF
TRBV6-5	TRBJ2-1	-	13	-	TGTGCCAGCAGCCGTACTAGAGACAATGAGCAGTTCTTC	CASSRTRDNEQFF
TRBV28	TRBJ2-5	once	17	-	TGTGCCAGCAGTTTATTAGATATTTCGGGGACTCAAGAGACCCAGTACTTC	CASSLLDISGTQETQYF
TRBV18	TRBJ2-1	-	15	-	TGTGCCAGCTCACCAGACAGGAGCTCCTACAATGAGCAGTTCTTC	CASSPDRSSYNEQFF
TRBV29-1	TRBJ2-3	-	14	-	TGCAGCGTTGATCCGATAATTAGCGCCGATACGCAGTATTTT	CSVDPIISADTQYF
TRBV24-1	TRBJ1-5	-	13	-	TGTGCCACCAGTGATTTGCAGGGACAGCCCCAGCATTTT	CATSDLQGQPQHF
TRBV9	TRBJ2-2	-	13	-	TGTGCCAGCAGCGTAGTAGCCACCGGGGAGCTGTTTTTT	CASSVVATGELFF
TRBV5-1	TRBJ2-2	-	15	TRBD2	TGCGCCAGCACACATGCGGGGGAGAACACCGGGGAGCTGTTTTTT	CASTHAGENTGELFF
TRBV2	TRBJ2-1	few	16	TRBD2	TGTGCCAGCAAACCCCGGGCTAGCGGGACCGGATCTGAGCAGTTCTTC	CASKPRASGTGSEQFF
TRBV6-5	TRBJ1-3	-	16	-	TGTGCCAGCAGTTACGAGGGTTCTCTCTCTGGAAACACCATATATTTT	CASSYEGSLSGNTIYF
TRBV5-1	TRBJ1-1	-	17	-	TGCGCCAGCAGCCCCCCGGGGGGGGTTCCTCTTAACACTGAAGCTTTCTTT	CASSPPGGVPLNTEAFF
TRBV5-1	TRBJ2-1	-	16	TRBD1	TGCGCCAGCAGCCCGTGGGGACAGGGAGCCTACAATGAGCAGTTCTTC	CASSPWGQGAYNEQFF
TRBV5-8	TRBJ2-4	-	14	-	TGTGCCAGCAGCTCCGACAGGGCCAAAAACATTCAGTACTTC	CASSSDRAKNIQYF
TRBV11-1	TRBJ2-1	-	15	TRBD2	TGTGCCAGCAGCTTGGGTCTAGCGGGTCGTATTGAGCAGTTCTTC	CASSLGLAGRIEQFF
TRBV18	TRBJ1-2	-	14	TRBD1	TGTGCCAGCTCTTACGAGGGGACAGACTATGGCTACACCTTC	CASSYEGTDYGYTF
TRBV28	TRBJ1-1	-	13	TRBD1	TGTGCCAGCAGTCCGACAGGGCACACTGAAGCTTTCTTT	CASSPTGHTEAFF
TRBV30	TRBJ1-5	-	17	TRBD1	TGTGCCTGGAGTGTACCAAGGACAGGGGGCTGGGGTCAGCCCCAGCATTTT	CAWSVPRTGGWGQPQHF
TRBV7-6	TRBJ2-3	-	16	TRBD2	TGTGCCAGCACCTCCGGGACTAGCGGGAGTGGAGATACGCAGTATTTT	CASTSGTSGSGDTQYF
TRBV6-5	TRBJ1-2	-	13	TRBD1	TGTGCCAGCAGTAGGGACAGTCCTGATGGCTACACCTTC	CASSRDSPDGYTF
TRBV30	TRBJ1-1	-	11	-	TGTGCCTGGAGTACTTTCACTGAAGCTTTCTTT	CAWSTFTEAFF
TRBV19	TRBJ2-3	-	14	-	TGTGCCAGTAGTATCCGGGATCACACAGATACGCAGTATTTT	CASSIRDHTDTQYF
TRBV5-1	TRBJ1-5	-	15	TRBD1	TGCGCCAGCAGCTTGGAGGGGGCGGGCAATCAGCCCCAGCATTTT	CASSLEGAGNQPQHF
TRBV7-7	TRBJ2-3	-	17	-	TGTGCCAGCAGCTTAACGGGGGCTAGCGGCCCCACAGATACGCAGTATTTT	CASSLTGASGPTDTQYF
TRBV5-1	TRBJ2-1	-	14	-	TGCGCCAGCACCCCGACAGAGATGTACAATGAGCAGTTCTTC	CASTPTEMYNEQFF
TRBV5-1	TRBJ2-1	-	15	TRBD1	TGCGCCAGCAGCGCCGGGACAGGGAGATCAAATGAGCAGTTCTTC	CASSAGTGRSNEQFF
TRBV6-6	TRBJ1-4	-	14	-	TGTGCCAGCAGTTACCAAGTGGCGGCAGAAAAACTGTTTTTT	CASSYQVAAEKLFF
TRBV20-1	TRBJ2-2	-	16	-	TGCAGTGCTAGTCCCCGGGGGACCCTGAACACCGGGGAGCTGTTTTTT	CSASPRGTLNTGELFF
TRBV19	TRBJ2-7	-	14	TRBD2	TGTGCCAGTAGCACAGCGGGGAGTGGGTACGAGCAGTACTTC	CASSTAGSGYEQYF
TRBV28	TRBJ1-2	-	14	-	TGTGCCAGCTTGCCTGGGACTCTCAGGCTTGGCTACACCTTC	CASLPGTLRLGYTF
TRBV28	TRBJ1-5	few	15	-	TGTGCCAGCAGTTTTCGTGCGGGGGCGAGTCAGCCCCAGCATTTT	CASSFRAGASQPQHF
TRBV4-1	TRBJ1-1	-	16	-	TGCGCCAGCAGCCACCGAGAAGGCCGGTTAGCTACTGAAGCTTTCTTT	CASSHREGRLATEAFF
TRBV9	TRBJ2-5	-	13	-	TGTGCCAGCTCGATGAGGGGGCAAGAGACCCAGTACTTC	CASSMRGQETQYF
TRBV7-3	TRBJ1-1	-	15	TRBD1	TGTGCCAGCAGCCCCAACAGGGGCCGGAACACTGAAGCTTTCTTT	CASSPNRGRNTEAFF
TRBV12-5	TRBJ2-2	-	15	-	TGTGCTAGCGTCGTTGGGGAGCCCTTTACAGGGGAGCTGTTTTTT	CASVVGEPFTGELFF
TRBV7-9	TRBJ1-1	-	15	TRBD1	TGTGCCAGCAGCCTAACAGAGGGGGCGGACACTGAAGCTTTCTTT	CASSLTEGADTEAFF